These 28 T cell receptor beta chains were all obtained from the same sample, sequenced in a study of PD-1 blockade in classical Hodgkin lymphoma. The table came from immunoSEQ multiplex PCR; TCRdb's copy has only in-frame clones and leaves some out. The sample comprises approximately 13,000 clones, more than 70% of which are singletons, and around 0.92% rests with the top ten. Time point described: cycle 4 day 1 (C4D1), after more than 5 weeks of nivolumab. The patients all showed relapse after autologous stem cell transplantation, while their brentuximab vedotin exposure varied. Magnetic negative selection purified CD4+ T cells from thawed PBMCs. The source material was CD4+ T cells from blood, sampled before the fourth cycle of nivolumab. All receptors derive from a human donor with classical Hodgkin lymphoma.

The chain couples TRBV28 to TRBJ1-3; D is unclear. Germline assignment: CDR1 MDHEN and CDR2 SYDVKM. V was cut by 4 bases and J by 0 bases, with 4 bases left in between. This CDR3 is built from 13 residues. The CDR3 loop reads CASSWLSGNTIYF. As DNA, the CDR3 is TGTGCCAGCAGTTGGCTCTCTGGAAACACCATATATTTT.

The chain carries TRBV5-1 and TRBJ2-5, with a tentative D call TRBD1 (5 bases). CDR1 and CDR2 (germline): SGHRS, YFSETQ. The V gene lost 8 bases and the J gene lost 2 bases, with 19 bases spanning the gap. The CDR3 contains 15 residues. The CDR3 sequence is CASSQARGGQETQYF. CDR3 DNA sequence: TGCGCCAGTTCTCAGGCTAGGGGTGGACAAGAGACCCAGTACTTC. The full variable domain, rest sourced from reference TRBV5-1 and TRBJ2-5, is KAGVTQTPRYLIKTRGQQVTLSCSPISGHRSVSWYQQTPGQGLQFLFEYFSETQRNKGNFPGRFSGRQFSNSRSEMNVSTLELGDSALYLCASSQARGGQETQYFGPGTRLLVL.

The rearrangement uses TRBV9 and TRBJ2-2, with D perhaps matching TRBD1 or TRBD2 (5 bases each). This CDR3 region has 17 residues. Deletions cut 0 bases from V and 8 bases from J, with 20 bases between. Germline V gives CDR1 SGDLS, CDR2 YYNGEE. The CDR3 protein is CASSVEGDLGPGGELFF. In DNA form, the CDR3 reads TGTGCCAGCAGCGTAGAAGGGGATTTAGGGCCGGGAGGGGAGCTGTTTTTT.

The chain uses TRBV5-6 and TRBJ2-3; the match to TRBD2 covers 7 bases. Germline CDR1 SGHDT, CDR2 YYEEEE. Unmatched junction bases numbered 8, after V lost 4 bases and J lost 9 bases. The CDR3 runs 13 residues. The CDR3 spells CASSPRLGRTQYF. CDR3 DNA: TGTGCCAGCAGCCCTAGACTCGGGAGGACGCAGTATTTT.

J is TRBJ1-5 and V is TRBV19, with D unclear. V shed 2 bases and J shed 7 bases, with 15 bases lying between them. This CDR3 is 15 amino acids long. Germline CDR1 is LNHDA and CDR2 is SQIVND (reference sequence). The CDR3 nucleotides read TGTGCCAGTAGTATACTCCCCCCGAGATTCCAGCCCCAGCATTTT. Residues: CASSILPPRFQPQHF.

This clone was seen just once. The CDR3: CASSLRGENGYTF. CDR3 nucleotide sequence: TGTGCCAGCAGCCTCAGGGGAGAGAATGGCTACACCTTC. The chain uses TRBV2 and TRBJ1-2; maybe TRBD1 (6 bases). CDR1 and CDR2 from the germline V gene are SNHLY and FYNNEI. V was clipped by 6 bases and J by 6 bases, with 14 bases between them. This CDR3 region has 13 residues.

The CDR3 protein is CASSPRQGLAGVGTTDTQYF. The CDR3 bases are TGTGCCAGCAGTCCGAGACAGGGACTAGCGGGAGTGGGAACCACAGATACGCAGTATTTT. The chain employs TRBV28 and TRBJ2-3; 14 nucleotides line up with TRBD2. This CDR3 region has 20 residues. Germline CDR1 MDHEN, CDR2 SYDVKM. Trimming at V came to 5 bases and at J to 2 bases, leaving 15 bases not matched to a gene.

V is TRBV7-9 and J is TRBJ2-7; D gene uncertain. Looked up from germline, CDR1 is SEHNR and CDR2 is FQNEAQ (reference sequence). Trimming left V 5 bases short and J 3 bases short, with 8 bases between. The CDR3 loop spans 12 amino acids. CDR3 amino acids: CASSPPSYEQYF. In DNA, the CDR3 is TGTGCCAGCAGCCCCCCCAGCTACGAGCAGTACTTC. Based on the CDR3 plus reference TRBV7-9 and TRBJ2-7, the full variable domain is DTGVSQNPRHKITKRGQNVTFRCDPISEHNRLYWYRQTLGQGPEFLTYFQNEAQLEKSRLLSDRFSAERPKGSFSTLEIQRTEQGDSAMYLCASSPPSYEQYFGPGTRLTVT.

The chain combines TRBV10-2 with TRBJ1-1; 11 bases agree with TRBD1. CDR1 WSHSY and CDR2 SAAADI come from the germline V gene. The CDR3 runs to 15 residues. The V gene end was trimmed by 8 bases and the J gene end by 5 bases; junction bases not matched to a gene: 10. DNA for the CDR3: TGCGCCAGCGGGCGGGGGGACAGGGGGAAGACTGAAGCTTTCTTT. This gives the protein CASGRGDRGKTEAFF.

The rearrangement joins TRBV5-6 to TRBJ2-5; D is possibly TRBD2 (5 bases). The CDR3 loop spans 14 amino acids. CDR1 is SGHDT and CDR2 is YYEEEE in the germline V gene. The V end was cut by 0 bases, the J end by 6 bases, with 12 bases between. CDR3 nucleotides: TGTGCCAGCAGCTTGGCCGTAGCGTCCCAGACCCAGTACTTC. Translating gives CASSLAVASQTQYF. Supplemented by reference TRBV5-6 and TRBJ2-5, the full variable domain reads DAGVTQSPTHLIKTRGQQVTLRCSPKSGHDTVSWYQQALGQGPQFIFQYYEEEERQRGNFPDRFSGHQFPNYSSELNVNALLLGDSALYLCASSLAVASQTQYFGPGTRLLVL.

The J gene is TRBJ2-5, the V gene TRBV6-5, with 7 nucleotides matching TRBD2. Germline V gene lookup returns CDR1 MNHEY and CDR2 SVGAGI. This CDR3 has 14 residues. The V and J ends lost 6 bases and 0 bases, in that order; junction bases with no gene match: 4. In DNA, the CDR3 is TGTGCCAGCAGACTACTAGCGTACCAAGAGACCCAGTACTTC. It specifies CASRLLAYQETQYF.

V and J are TRBV15 and TRBJ2-5; D may match TRBD1 or TRBD2 (5 bases each). Trimming shortened V by 1 base and J by 4 bases, and 19 bases separated the two germline ends. The CDR3 extends over 17 amino acids. Germline V lookup: CDR1 LNHNV, CDR2 YYDKDF (reference sequence). The CDR3 region has the DNA TGTGCCACCAGCAGAGTAGGGGACCTCCGGGCAGGAGAGACCCAGTACTTC. Translated: CATSRVGDLRAGETQYF.

The chain couples TRBV18 to TRBJ2-5; D is ambiguous. The CDR3 runs to 12 residues. V was pared by 4 bases and J by 5 bases, with 8 bases between. Germline-derived CDR1 and CDR2 are KGHSH and LQKENI. CDR3 nucleotides: TGTGCCAGCTCACTTCAAGAGGAGACCCAGTACTTC. Translation gives CASSLQEETQYF.

J is TRBJ1-2 and V is TRBV10-3; tentative D call: TRBD1 (6 bases). This CDR3 has 14 residues. V lost 11 bases, J lost 4 bases, and 20 bases lay in between. Looked up from germline, CDR1 is ENHRY and CDR2 is SYGVKD. CDR3 coding DNA: TGTGCCTCATGGGGGGGCAGGGGCGGCTATGGCTACACCTTC. Translating gives CASWGGRGGYGYTF.

This sequence joins TRBV15 and TRBJ1-2; D is perhaps TRBD1 (5 bases). Trimming took 1 base from V and 0 from J, leaving 6 bases between them. This CDR3 region has 14 residues. CDR1 LNHNV and CDR2 YYDKDF come from the germline V gene (reference sequence). The CDR3 DNA is TGTGCCACCAGCAGAGGGGGGGCTAACTATGGCTACACCTTC. This codes for CATSRGGANYGYTF.

V usage is TRBV10-3 and J usage is TRBJ2-3; TRBD2 agrees at 9 bases. Per germline, CDR1 ENHRY and CDR2 SYGVKD. The trim removed 6 bases at V and 3 bases at J, leaving 13 bases unmatched. The length of the CDR3 is 17 residues. CDR3 DNA: TGTGCCATCAGGAGCGGGGGGTCGGGAATTCATACAGATACGCAGTATTTT. Translating it yields CAIRSGGSGIHTDTQYF.

This chain joins TRBV5-1 and TRBJ1-1, with a tentative D call TRBD1 (6 bases). The CDR3 sequence is 14 residues long. Germline lookup yields CDR1 SGHRS and CDR2 YFSETQ. V lost 4 bases to trimming and J lost 5 bases, with 15 bases between them. This CDR3 reads CASSPLQGYTEAFF. As DNA, the CDR3 is TGCGCCAGCAGCCCATTACAGGGATATACTGAAGCTTTCTTT. Combining the CDR3 with reference TRBV5-1 and TRBJ1-1 gives the whole variable domain KAGVTQTPRYLIKTRGQQVTLSCSPISGHRSVSWYQQTPGQGLQFLFEYFSETQRNKGNFPGRFSGRQFSNSRSEMNVSTLELGDSALYLCASSPLQGYTEAFFGQGTRLTVV.

The genes are TRBV6-5 and TRBJ1-6; D is undetermined. The germline CDR1 and CDR2 sequences are MNHEY and SVGAGI. There are 15 residues in the CDR3. Deletions cut 2 bases from V and 7 bases from J, with 12 bases between. This chain's CDR3 is CASSYSGPGNSPLHF. The CDR3 coding sequence is TGTGCCAGCAGTTACAGTGGACCGGGGAATTCACCCCTCCACTTT.

The chain uses TRBV5-6 and TRBJ2-5; tentatively, D is TRBD2 (6 bases). Trimming cost V 0 bases and J 7 bases, with 19 bases left between them. The CDR3 consists of 16 residues. Germline assignment: CDR1 SGHDT and CDR2 YYEEEE. Written as DNA, the CDR3 is TGTGCCAGCAGCTTGGCCGCAGCGGGTGGAAGGGGGACCCAGTACTTC. Translated: CASSLAAAGGRGTQYF. The whole variable domain, filled in from reference TRBV5-6 and TRBJ2-5, reads DAGVTQSPTHLIKTRGQQVTLRCSPKSGHDTVSWYQQALGQGPQFIFQYYEEEERQRGNFPDRFSGHQFPNYSSELNVNALLLGDSALYLCASSLAAAGGRGTQYFGPGTRLLVL.

This chain joins TRBV28 and TRBJ1-2; 7 bases match TRBD1. Germline CDR1 and CDR2: MDHEN and SYDVKM. V dropped 6 bases and J dropped 6; count of bases not matched to a gene: 7. CDR3 length: 13 residues. DNA for the CDR3: TGTGCCAGCAGCTCACAGGGGCCCAATGGCTACACCTTC. Amino acids: CASSSQGPNGYTF.

The chain combines TRBV28 with TRBJ1-2; TRBD1 is a possible D gene (5 bases). This CDR3 region has 16 residues. V dropped 6 bases and J dropped 2 bases, with 19 bases sitting between them. Germline CDR1 reads MDHEN; CDR2 reads SYDVKM. Written as DNA, the CDR3 is TGTGCCAGCAGCACCACCGACAGCGCCCTAAACTATGGCTACACCTTC. Residues: CASSTTDSALNYGYTF.

The CDR3 loop is CASSLNQFLYGYTF. CDR3 in DNA: TGTGCCAGCAGCTTAAATCAATTTCTCTATGGCTACACCTTC. V and J are TRBV7-9 and TRBJ1-2; D is unresolved. Trimming shortened V by 2 bases and J by 4 bases, and 11 bases separated the two germline ends. Germline V CDR1 and CDR2: SEHNR, FQNEAQ (reference sequence). This CDR3 has 14 amino acids.

The genes are TRBV4-1 and TRBJ2-5, with D possibly matching TRBD1 (6 bases). Germline values: CDR1 MGHRA, CDR2 YSYEKL. Trimming took 2 bases from V and 3 from J, leaving 7 bases between them. The CDR3 sequence is 13 residues long. The CDR3 region has the DNA TGCGCCAGCAGCCAACACAGGGAAGAGACCCAGTACTTC. This translates into CASSQHREETQYF.

The chain is built from TRBV15 and TRBJ2-5; D unresolved. Trimming removed 0 bases from V and 11 bases from J, with 16 bases in between. This CDR3 is built from 14 residues. Germline assignment: CDR1 LNHNV and CDR2 YYDKDF (reference sequence). The CDR3 is CATSRDREYVEQYF. CDR3 bases: TGTGCCACCAGCAGAGACCGAGAGTACGTGGAGCAGTACTTC.

The J gene is TRBJ2-1, the V gene TRBV9; D is unclear. CDR1 and CDR2 (germline): SGDLS, YYNGEE. Trimming left V 3 bases short and J 4 bases short, with 8 bases between. The CDR3 is 13 residues long. CDR3 nucleotides: TGTGCCAGCAGCGCTGGCGAGTACAATGAGCAGTTCTTC. Amino acid sequence: CASSAGEYNEQFF.

V is TRBV19 and J is TRBJ2-3; D is ambiguous. Trimming removed 1 base from V and 4 bases from J, with 12 bases in between. The germline V gene has CDR1 LNHDA and CDR2 SQIVND (reference sequence). This CDR3 has 15 residues. CDR3 protein: CASSIGSENSDTQYF. Written as DNA, the CDR3 is TGTGCCAGTAGTATAGGCTCCGAAAACTCAGATACGCAGTATTTT.

The chain uses TRBV7-9 and TRBJ2-3; D is ambiguous. The V end lost 5 bases, the J end lost 4 bases, and 10 bases lay between the germline ends. The germline V gene encodes CDR1 SEHNR and CDR2 FQNEAQ (reference sequence). This CDR3 contains 13 residues. CDR3 nucleotides: TGTGCCAGCAGCGAGAGGAGATCAGATACGCAGTATTTT. Translation gives CASSERRSDTQYF. Looking up the rest from reference TRBV7-9 and TRBJ2-3 gives the full variable domain: DTGVSQNPRHKITKRGQNVTFRCDPISEHNRLYWYRQTLGQGPEFLTYFQNEAQLEKSRLLSDRFSAERPKGSFSTLEIQRTEQGDSAMYLCASSERRSDTQYFGPGTRLTVL.

The genes are TRBV5-1 and TRBJ1-6; D is unclear. V lost 4 bases and J lost 7, with 15 bases in between. The CDR3 loop spans 15 amino acids. Germline V CDR1 and CDR2: SGHRS, YFSETQ. The CDR3 DNA reads as TGCGCCAGCAGCGTGGACTCACCCGGGAATTCACCCCTCCACTTT. Its protein product is CASSVDSPGNSPLHF. Supplemented by reference TRBV5-1 and TRBJ1-6, the full variable domain reads KAGVTQTPRYLIKTRGQQVTLSCSPISGHRSVSWYQQTPGQGLQFLFEYFSETQRNKGNFPGRFSGRQFSNSRSEMNVSTLELGDSALYLCASSVDSPGNSPLHFGNGTRLTVT.